The sequence of this T cell receptor (beta chain) was determined in a study of T cell responses to AZD1222 COVID-19 vaccine. Findings and caveats of the study: Two doses of AZD1222 preceded a rise in Spike-specific TCR breadth and depth.

About this clone itself: The antigen remains undetermined.

Libraries were prepared by immunoSEQ multiplex PCR; TCRdb keeps only in-frame clonotypes and omits some of them. The sample yields around 120,000 clones, around 82% seen once. The V gene's germline CDR1 is LGHDT and CDR2 YNNKEL (reference sequence). This CDR3 has 14 amino acids. Trimming cost V 6 bases and J 3 bases, with 15 bases left between them. V and J are TRBV3-1 (or the pseudogene TRBV3-2) and TRBJ2-7; perhaps TRBD1 as D (6 bases). The sequence was obtained from an adult in good health. The sequencing here drew on peripheral blood, taken on day 0 of AZD1222 vaccination. The CDR3 reads CASRGAGALYEQYF. The CDR3 DNA reads TGTGCCAGCAGGGGAGCAGGGGCCCTCTACGAGCAGTACTTC.